The 5 T cell receptor beta chains below come from one sample, sequenced in a study of tumor-infiltrating lymphocytes in primary liver carcinoma. A primer in the constant region served to generate TCR beta cDNA from roughly 520 ng of total RNA. What produced the TCR beta libraries was three nested multiplex PCR rounds using slightly modified ARM-PCR. PCR rounds one and two used TRBV1-TRBV30 forward primers with a C-beta reverse primer for approximately 10 cycles each. TCRdb used MiXCR to reprocess the multiplex PCR reads, holding one entry per CDR3 protein. In the table there are 90,000 to 150,000 distinct CDR3 sequences, roughly 75% of which are singletons. Total RNA and DNA came together from roughly 20-30 mg of bulk tissue without cell sorting. Specimen: tumor-adjacent normal liver tissue. The receptors here all came from a woman in her sixties or seventies with primary liver carcinoma and hepatitis B virus infection.

Regarding this clonotype: One base away lies a much larger clone, so this may be a sequencing read error. The V and J genes are TRBV5-1 and TRBJ2-3; weak D call: TRBD1 (5 bases). The CDR3 extends over 13 amino acids. Looked up from germline, CDR1 is SGHRS and CDR2 is YFSETQ. The CDR3 protein is CACSFGATDTQYF. The CDR3 region has the DNA TGCGCCTGCAGCTTTGGGGCCACAGATACGCAGTATTTT.

The CDR3 region is CASTNPREETQYF. As DNA, the CDR3 is TGCGCCAGCACTAATCCGAGGGAAGAGACCCAGTACTTC. The gene calls are TRBV4-1 and TRBJ2-5; D might be TRBD2 (5 bases). The CDR3 totals 13 residues. The germline CDR1 and CDR2 sequences are MGHRA and YSYEKL. Deletions cut 7 bases from V and 3 bases from J, with 12 bases between.

On this clonotype itself: A much larger clone sits a single nucleotide away, making a read error possible. The CDR3 end shows no conserved phenylalanine or tryptophan, and so a read error is likely. This chain joins TRBV7-9 and TRBJ2-3; D may match TRBD1 or TRBD2 (5 bases each). The length of the CDR3 is 19 residues. Germline values: CDR1 SEHNR, CDR2 FQNEAQ (reference sequence). The V gene lost 2 bases and the J gene lost 2 bases, with 23 bases spanning the gap. The CDR3 here is CASSLYSRTGLGTTDTQYS. The DNA for the CDR3 is TGTGCCAGCAGCTTATACTCCAGGACGGGTTTGGGGACCACAGATACGCAGTATTCT.

The chain has TRBV11-2 and TRBJ2-3; D uncertain. The CDR3 runs 16 residues. Germline lookup yields CDR1 SGHAT and CDR2 FQNNGV. Trimming removed 3 bases at V and 6 bases at J, with 19 bases between. For the CDR3, the DNA is TGTGCCAGCAGCTTCGATGGGGTGCCCGTACGGGATACGCAGTATTTT. This translates into CASSFDGVPVRDTQYF.

The genes are TRBV28 and TRBJ2-7; D gene unclear. Per the germline V gene, CDR1 is MDHEN and CDR2 is SYDVKM. CDR3 size: 13 residues. Trimming shortened V by 2 bases and J by 5 bases, and 10 bases separated the two germline ends. CDR3 sequence reads: CASSLNLKDEQYF. In DNA, the CDR3 is TGTGCCAGCAGTTTAAACCTCAAAGACGAGCAGTACTTC. The variable domain in full, with the rest retrieved from reference TRBV28 and TRBJ2-7, is DVKVTQSSRYLVKRTGEKVFLECVQDMDHENMFWYRQDPGLGLRLIYFSYDVKMKEKGDIPEGYSVSREKKERFSLILESASTNQTSMYLCASSLNLKDEQYFGPGTRLTVT.